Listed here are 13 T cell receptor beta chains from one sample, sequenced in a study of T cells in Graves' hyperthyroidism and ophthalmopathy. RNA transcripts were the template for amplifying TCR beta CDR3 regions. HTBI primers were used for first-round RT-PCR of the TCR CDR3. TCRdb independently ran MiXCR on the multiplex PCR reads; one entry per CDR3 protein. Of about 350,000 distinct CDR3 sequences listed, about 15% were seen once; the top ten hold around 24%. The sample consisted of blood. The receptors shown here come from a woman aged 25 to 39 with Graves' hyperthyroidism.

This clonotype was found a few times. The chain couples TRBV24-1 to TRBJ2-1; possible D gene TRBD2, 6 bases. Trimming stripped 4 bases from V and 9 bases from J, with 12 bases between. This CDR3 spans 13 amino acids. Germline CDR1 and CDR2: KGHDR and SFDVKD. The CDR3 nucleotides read TGTGCCACCAGTGAACGGCTAGCGCGTGAGCAGTTCTTC. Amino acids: CATSERLAREQFF.

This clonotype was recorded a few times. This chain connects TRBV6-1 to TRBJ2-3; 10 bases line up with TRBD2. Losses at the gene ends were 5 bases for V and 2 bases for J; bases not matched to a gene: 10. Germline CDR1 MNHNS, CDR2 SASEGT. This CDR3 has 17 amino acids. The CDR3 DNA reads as TGTGCCAGCAGTACCGGACCGGGACTAGCGATCACAGATACGCAGTATTTT. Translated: CASSTGPGLAITDTQYF.

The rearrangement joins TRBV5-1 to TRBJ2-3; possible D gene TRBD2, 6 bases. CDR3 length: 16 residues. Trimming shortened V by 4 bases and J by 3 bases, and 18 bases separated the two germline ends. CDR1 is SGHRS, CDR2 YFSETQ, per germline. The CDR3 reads CASSPGGRGETDTQYF. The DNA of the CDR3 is TGCGCCAGCAGCCCTGGAGGGCGGGGCGAAACAGATACGCAGTATTTT.

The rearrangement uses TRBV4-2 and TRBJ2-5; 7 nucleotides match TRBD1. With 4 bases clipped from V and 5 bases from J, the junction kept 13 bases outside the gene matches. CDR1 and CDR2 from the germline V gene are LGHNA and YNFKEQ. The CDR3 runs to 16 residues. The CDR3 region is CASSPGVVTGQETQYF. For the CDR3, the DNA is TGTGCCAGCAGCCCGGGCGTCGTGACAGGGCAGGAGACCCAGTACTTC.

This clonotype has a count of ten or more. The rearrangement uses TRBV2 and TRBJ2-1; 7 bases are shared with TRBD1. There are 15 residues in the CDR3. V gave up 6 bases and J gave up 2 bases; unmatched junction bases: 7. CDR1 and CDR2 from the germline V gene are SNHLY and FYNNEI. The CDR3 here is CASREGAFAYNEQFF. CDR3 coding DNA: TGTGCCAGCAGAGAGGGGGCGTTCGCCTACAATGAGCAGTTCTTC.

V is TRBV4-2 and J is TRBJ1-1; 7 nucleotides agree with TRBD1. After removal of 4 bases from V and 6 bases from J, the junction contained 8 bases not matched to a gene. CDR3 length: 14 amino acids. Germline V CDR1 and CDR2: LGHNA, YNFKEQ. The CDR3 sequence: CASSPHRGQPEAFF. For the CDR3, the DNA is TGTGCCAGCAGCCCCCACAGGGGACAGCCTGAAGCTTTCTTT.

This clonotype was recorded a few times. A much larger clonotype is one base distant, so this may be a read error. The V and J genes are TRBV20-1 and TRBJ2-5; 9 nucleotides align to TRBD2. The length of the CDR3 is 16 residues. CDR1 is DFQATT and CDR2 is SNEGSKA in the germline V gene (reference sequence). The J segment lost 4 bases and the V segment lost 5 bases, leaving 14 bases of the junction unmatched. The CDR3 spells CSAWEAGGTPRETQYF. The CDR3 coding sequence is TGCAGTGCTTGGGAGGCGGGAGGGACACCTCGAGAGACCCAGTACTTC.

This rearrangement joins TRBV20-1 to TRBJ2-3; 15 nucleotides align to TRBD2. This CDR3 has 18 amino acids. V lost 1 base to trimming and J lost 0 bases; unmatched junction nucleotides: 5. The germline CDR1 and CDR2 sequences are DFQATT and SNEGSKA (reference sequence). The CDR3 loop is CSARAPGLAGGSTDTQYF. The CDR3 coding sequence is TGCAGTGCTAGAGCCCCGGGACTAGCGGGAGGAAGCACAGATACGCAGTATTTT.

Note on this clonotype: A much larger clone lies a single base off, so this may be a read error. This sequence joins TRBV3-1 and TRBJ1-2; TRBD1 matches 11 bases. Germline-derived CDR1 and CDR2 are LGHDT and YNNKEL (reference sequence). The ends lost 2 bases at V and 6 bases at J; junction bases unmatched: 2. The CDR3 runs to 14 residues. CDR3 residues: CASSQRTGGNGYTF. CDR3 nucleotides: TGTGCCAGCAGCCAAAGGACAGGGGGCAATGGCTACACCTTC.

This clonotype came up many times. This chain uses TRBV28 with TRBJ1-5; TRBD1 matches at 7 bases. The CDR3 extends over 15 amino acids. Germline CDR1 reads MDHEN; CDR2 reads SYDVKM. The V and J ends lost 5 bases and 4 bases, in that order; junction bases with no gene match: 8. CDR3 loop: CASSKRGQGNQPQHF. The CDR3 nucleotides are TGTGCCAGCAGTAAAAGGGGGCAGGGGAATCAGCCCCAGCATTTT. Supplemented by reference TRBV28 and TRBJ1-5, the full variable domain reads DVKVTQSSRYLVKRTGEKVFLECVQDMDHENMFWYRQDPGLGLRLIYFSYDVKMKEKGDIPEGYSVSREKKERFSLILESASTNQTSMYLCASSKRGQGNQPQHFGDGTRLSIL.

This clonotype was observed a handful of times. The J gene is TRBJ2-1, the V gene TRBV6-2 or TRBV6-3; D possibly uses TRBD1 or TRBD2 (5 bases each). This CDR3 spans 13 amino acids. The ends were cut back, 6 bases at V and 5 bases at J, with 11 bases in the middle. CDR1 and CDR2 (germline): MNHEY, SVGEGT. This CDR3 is CASRLDSHNEQFF. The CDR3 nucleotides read TGTGCCAGCAGACTAGACAGCCACAATGAGCAGTTCTTC.

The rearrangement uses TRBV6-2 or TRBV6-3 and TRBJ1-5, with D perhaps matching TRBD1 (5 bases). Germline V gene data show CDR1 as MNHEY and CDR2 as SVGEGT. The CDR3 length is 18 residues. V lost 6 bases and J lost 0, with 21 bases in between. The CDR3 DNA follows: TGTGCCAGCAGCCAACACGGGACGAGGGAATATAGCAATCAGCCCCAGCATTTT. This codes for CASSQHGTREYSNQPQHF.

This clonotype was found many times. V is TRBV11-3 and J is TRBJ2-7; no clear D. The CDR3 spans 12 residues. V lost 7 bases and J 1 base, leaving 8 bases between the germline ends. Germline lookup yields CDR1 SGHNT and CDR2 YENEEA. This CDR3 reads CASKWISYEQYF. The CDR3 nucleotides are TGTGCCAGCAAGTGGATTTCCTACGAGCAGTACTTC.